Below, 5 T cell receptor beta chains from the same sample are listed, as sequenced in a study of blood T cell repertoires in COVID-19. Libraries were prepared by immunoSEQ multiplex PCR; TCRdb keeps only in-frame clonotypes and omits some of them. The data show approximately 150,000 clones, roughly four fifths seen once. The sequenced sample consisted of peripheral blood. Receptor source: a man aged 65-85 years who had recovered from COVID-19.

This clone has only one observation. This chain links TRBV11-2 with TRBJ1-6; 10 bases line up with TRBD1. CDR1 SGHAT and CDR2 FQNNGV come from the germline V gene. With V trimmed by 5 bases and J by 6 bases, 4 bases remained unmatched. This CDR3 spans 15 amino acids. CDR3 DNA: TGTGCCAGCAGCAGACAGGGGGCTAGTAATTCACCCCTCCACTTT. Its protein product is CASSRQGASNSPLHF.

This rearrangement joins TRBV18 to TRBJ2-4; 8 bases are shared with TRBD2. This CDR3 contains 20 residues. The germline CDR1 and CDR2 sequences are KGHSH and LQKENI. After removal of 0 bases from V and 3 bases from J, the junction contained 16 bases not matched to a gene. The CDR3 loop is CASSPPGVWLQTSGKNIQYF. CDR3 DNA sequence: TGTGCCAGCTCACCACCGGGAGTGTGGTTACAAACTAGCGGCAAAAACATTCAGTACTTC.

The chain recombines TRBV6-5 with TRBJ1-1, with D unclear. Looked up from germline, CDR1 is MNHEY and CDR2 is SVGAGI. There are 13 residues in the CDR3. Trimming removed 6 bases from V and 5 bases from J, with 13 bases in between. The CDR3 loop is CASSPPGGTEAFF. As DNA, the CDR3 is TGTGCCAGCAGCCCACCGGGAGGAACTGAAGCTTTCTTT.

This clone was seen only a few times. The V gene is TRBV14, the J gene TRBJ2-1, with TRBD2 matching over 7 bases. This CDR3 contains 14 residues. Per germline, CDR1 SGHDN and CDR2 FVKESK. Germline trimming cut 3 bases from V and 4 bases from J; bases unmatched to any gene: 3. CDR3: CASSHGGSYNEQFF. The CDR3 DNA sequence: TGTGCCAGCAGCCACGGCGGGAGTTACAATGAGCAGTTCTTC.

J is TRBJ2-2 and V is TRBV5-1; 8 positions match TRBD2. Germline CDR1 and CDR2: SGHRS and YFSETQ. This CDR3 is built from 13 residues. V lost 6 bases, J lost 5 bases, and 3 bases stayed unmatched. CDR3 coding DNA: TGCGCCAGCATGGCGGGAGGTACCGGGGAGCTGTTTTTT. This sequence encodes CASMAGGTGELFF.